This is a list of T cell receptor beta chains from one sample in a study of persistence of HIV-infected CD4 T cells. This table comes from immunoSEQ multiplex PCR, and its TCRdb copy is limited to in-frame clones, with some not included. This repertoire shows 35,000 to 40,000 clones, roughly 89% found once; its top ten account for approximately 1.3%. These receptors have no known antigen. The sample here was CD4+ T cells sorted from PBMCs after roughly 20-hour stimulation, taken from a patient who received antiretroviral therapy. These receptors were collected from an adult man with HIV who was CMV-seropositive. Both conserved end residues are part of each CDR3.

TRBV5-1	TRBJ2-1	CASSLGLVYNEQFF
TRBV6-5	TRBJ2-7	CASEGTTPPYEQYF
TRBV5-1	TRBJ2-1	CASSPGTRYYNEQFF
TRBV7-2	TRBJ2-5	CASRAGQETQYF
TRBV27	TRBJ1-1	CASSLTGGTEAFF
TRBV27	TRBJ2-1	CASSLSGLVGVNEQFF
TRBV18	TRBJ2-1	CASSPSGRNYNEQFF
TRBV11-2	TRBJ1-1	CASSLGRGLGNTEAFF
TRBV7-9	TRBJ1-2	CASSLASGQGAIGYTF
TRBV4-3	TRBJ1-5	CASSQEVYTDQPQHF
TRBV19	TRBJ2-2	CASSIDLSGELFF
TRBV6-2/TRBV6-3	TRBJ2-3	CASSYLVGYTDTQYF
TRBV6-4	TRBJ1-5	CASSGRQKMNQPQHF
TRBV18	TRBJ1-5	CASSFGQGGNQPQHF
TRBV2	TRBJ1-2	CASSEAGAGYTF
TRBV30	TRBJ1-2	CAWSAGYRYGYTF
TRBV18	TRBJ1-1	CASSPRTGEGTEAFF
TRBV10-3	TRBJ1-1	CAINPAGQGQTEAFF
TRBV4-1	TRBJ2-2	CASSQAMGRMNTGELFF
TRBV4-3	TRBJ2-6	CASSQDREAAGANVLTF
TRBV6-5	TRBJ1-2	CASTSGGFYGYTF
TRBV15	TRBJ1-5	CATSRELTGPNQPQHF
TRBV6-5	TRBJ1-1	CASSNNMLTEAFF
TRBV6-5	TRBJ2-5	CASSPGTSRQETQYF
TRBV10-3	TRBJ2-7	CAISDGTEQYF
TRBV7-6	TRBJ1-1	CASSLGAGDRGTEAFF
TRBV27	TRBJ2-1	CASSLKGLAGINEQFF
TRBV7-3	TRBJ2-1	CASSHAPHNEQFF
TRBV20-1	TRBJ2-5	CSASRGLGETQYF
TRBV6-2/TRBV6-3	TRBJ2-1	CASSLVGLAAYNEQFF
TRBV5-1	TRBJ2-2	CASSLLPAGELFF
TRBV6-5	TRBJ2-5	CASSFDRLGETQYF
TRBV30	TRBJ1-6	CAWSSQGTANNSPLHF
TRBV19	TRBJ1-5	CASRQGNQPQHF
TRBV30	TRBJ2-7	CAWDRGPYEQYF
TRBV5-1	TRBJ1-6	CASSLEPNSPLHF
TRBV25-1	TRBJ1-1	CASSDRQGLRNTEAFF
TRBV5-1	TRBJ2-3	CASSDTGGSTDTQYF
TRBV2	TRBJ1-2	CASSDRDGPYGYTF
TRBV14	TRBJ2-4	CASSPRDKPKNIQYF
TRBV27	TRBJ1-1	CATQRHENTEAFF
TRBV24-1	TRBJ1-5	CATSESGNQPQHF
TRBV4-1	TRBJ2-2	CASSRGTTNTGELFF
TRBV6-5	TRBJ2-7	CASSYSPGGTYEQYF
TRBV18	TRBJ2-3	CASSHRDGTDTQYF
TRBV7-3	TRBJ2-1	CASSLPGTRGSLEQFF
TRBV7-2	TRBJ1-5	CASSLTGNQPQHF
TRBV19	TRBJ1-2	CASSDSWVVNGYTF
TRBV2	TRBJ2-7	CASSADRDYEQYF
TRBV7-8	TRBJ2-1	CASSFYGGLANEQFF
TRBV5-4	TRBJ1-1	CASSLTGRSEAFF
TRBV30	TRBJ1-2	CAWEQGSDYGYTF
TRBV10-1	TRBJ2-1	CASSEGQGKGDEQFF
TRBV27	TRBJ1-5	CASSFDPGGQPQHF
TRBV18	TRBJ1-6	CASSPLGQGDNSPLHF